Following are 17 T cell receptor beta chains from one sample sequenced in a study of cytomegalovirus exposure and HLA in healthy donors. 60 Vbeta and 13 Jbeta primers were used in PCR. Measured with immunoSEQ multiplex PCR; TCRdb has only the in-frame clones, and not every one. Of 95,000 to 150,000 clones in the sample, about 74% were seen once. Sequenced input: PBMCs. The source of these receptors is a woman aged 40 to 49 in good health and CMV-seropositive.

V and J are TRBV29-1 and TRBJ2-1, with a weak D call TRBD1 (6 bases). Trimming removed 3 bases from V and 2 bases from J, with 11 bases in between. From germline, CDR1 is SQVTM and CDR2 ANQGSEA. CDR3 length: 14 amino acids. The CDR3 DNA sequence: TGCAGCGTTGATTCGGCAGGGGCCTACAATGAGCAGTTCTTC. As protein: CSVDSAGAYNEQFF.

The gene calls are TRBV5-1 and TRBJ2-2; 7 bases match TRBD2. The CDR3 loop spans 15 amino acids. Looked up from germline, CDR1 is SGHRS and CDR2 is YFSETQ. V trimming: 4 bases; J trimming: 6 bases; junction bases outside the gene matches: 9. The CDR3 sequence: CASSSDGGSAGELFF. Here the CDR3 DNA reads TGCGCCAGCAGCAGCGACGGGGGGAGCGCCGGGGAGCTGTTTTTT.

This rearrangement joins TRBV9 to TRBJ1-6; D uncertain. Germline assignment: CDR1 SGDLS and CDR2 YYNGEE. The CDR3 length is 16 residues. V was trimmed by 0 bases and J by 9 bases, leaving 16 bases between them. The CDR3 is CASSVDFSFGASPLHF. In DNA, the CDR3 is TGTGCCAGCAGCGTAGATTTTTCATTTGGAGCTTCACCCCTCCACTTT.

The rearrangement uses TRBV19 and TRBJ2-3; 8 positions match TRBD1. After removal of 3 bases from V and 13 bases from J, the junction contained 3 bases not matched to a gene. The V gene's germline CDR1 is LNHDA and CDR2 SQIVND (reference sequence). The CDR3 is made up of 11 amino acids. DNA of the CDR3: TGTGCCAGTAGTATCGGACAGGGTAAGTATTTT. It encodes CASSIGQGKYF. Drawing the rest from reference TRBV19 and TRBJ2-3, the complete variable domain is DGGITQSPKYLFRKEGQNVTLSCEQNLNHDAMYWYRQDPGQGLRLIYYSQIVNDFQKGDIAEGYSVSREKKESFPLTVTSAQKNPTAFYLCASSIGQGKYFGPGTRLTVL.

This chain joins TRBV19 and TRBJ2-6; 11 bases fit TRBD1. This CDR3 contains 17 residues. CDR1 and CDR2 from the germline V gene are LNHDA and SQIVND (reference sequence). V shed 6 bases, J shed 0 bases, and the junction held 4 bases outside the gene matches. Written as DNA, the CDR3 is TGTGCCAGTAGCACCGGGACAGGGGGCTCTGGGGCCAACGTCCTGACTTTC. Its protein is CASSTGTGGSGANVLTF.

This clone came up once. V gene TRBV7-2 combines with J gene TRBJ2-5; no firm D call. The germline V gene has CDR1 SGHTA and CDR2 FQGNSA. Trimming left V 6 bases short and J 4 bases short, with 9 bases between. CDR3 length equals 12 residues. CDR3: CASSSTGETQYF. The CDR3 coding sequence is TGTGCCAGCAGTTCGACTGGAGAGACCCAGTACTTC.

The chain uses TRBV19 and TRBJ2-7; TRBD1 matches at 11 bases. Losses at the gene ends were 6 bases for V and 2 bases for J; bases not matched to a gene: 3. CDR3 length: 14 amino acids. CDR1 and CDR2 (germline): LNHDA, SQIVND (reference sequence). CDR3 amino acids: CASSGTGGTYEQYF. The DNA for the CDR3 is TGTGCCAGTAGCGGGACAGGGGGGACCTACGAGCAGTACTTC.

V usage is TRBV6-5 and J usage is TRBJ1-4; maybe TRBD1 (5 bases). V was shortened by 7 bases and J by 7 bases, with 19 bases between the two germline ends. Germline values: CDR1 MNHEY, CDR2 SVGAGI. The CDR3 spans 15 residues. The CDR3 bases are TGTGCCAGCACTGCCCTGGGGGGAGGCGGTGAAAAACTGTTTTTT. It yields the protein CASTALGGGGEKLFF.

This clone has more than one count but fewer than ten. The V call is TRBV6-5, the J call TRBJ1-1; 8 bases are shared with TRBD1. Trimming took 5 bases from V and 11 from J; bases not matched to a gene: 4. Germline-derived CDR1 and CDR2 are MNHEY and SVGAGI. This CDR3 spans 11 amino acids. As DNA, the CDR3 is TGTGCCAGCAGTCACAGGGGGGGGGCTTTCTTT. This sequence encodes CASSHRGGAFF.

This chain joins TRBV4-1 and TRBJ1-2, with D possibly matching TRBD1 (6 bases). Trimming removed 1 base at V and 4 bases at J, with 13 bases between. The germline CDR1 and CDR2 sequences are MGHRA and YSYEKL. The CDR3 is made up of 15 amino acids. CDR3 bases: TGCGCCAGCAGCCAAGTATCTGGACAGATCTATGGCTACACCTTC. Encoded protein: CASSQVSGQIYGYTF.

This clone was seen more than once but under ten times. The rearrangement joins TRBV5-1 to TRBJ1-4; 8 bases agree with TRBD1. In germline, CDR1 is SGHRS, CDR2 YFSETQ. The CDR3 length is 17 residues. V shed 4 bases, J shed 5 bases, and the junction held 13 bases outside the gene matches. CDR3 in amino acids: CASSARTRTGNNEKLFF. The CDR3 region has the DNA TGCGCCAGCAGCGCTCGAACCCGGACAGGGAACAATGAAAAACTGTTTTTT.

This chain links TRBV28 with TRBJ1-2; perhaps TRBD1 as D (6 bases). Germline CDR1 MDHEN, CDR2 SYDVKM. The CDR3 has 12 amino acids. Trimming pared 6 bases from V and 5 bases from J, leaving 10 bases between. CDR3 DNA: TGTGCCAGCAGCGCGGACAGTTATGGCTACACCTTC. It codes for CASSADSYGYTF.

CDR3 DNA sequence: TGTGCCAGCAGCTTCCAGAGCACAGATACGCAGTATTTT. Its protein is CASSFQSTDTQYF. The chain uses TRBV5-4 and TRBJ2-3; D remains ambiguous. Germline CDR1 and CDR2: SGHNT and YYREEE (reference sequence). The CDR3 runs 13 residues. V was pared by 2 bases and J by 0 bases, with 4 bases between.

The V call is TRBV14, the J call TRBJ1-6; 8 bases line up with TRBD1. After removal of 4 bases from V and 10 bases from J, the junction contained 6 bases not matched to a gene. The CDR3 loop spans 14 amino acids. Germline values: CDR1 SGHDN, CDR2 FVKESK. CDR3 sequence reads: CASSPGQGYSPLHF. The CDR3 nucleotides are TGTGCCAGCAGCCCCGGACAGGGATACTCACCCCTCCACTTT.

The chain couples TRBV4-2 to TRBJ2-7; possibly TRBD1 for D (5 bases). The CDR3 sequence is 16 residues long. From germline, CDR1 is LGHNA and CDR2 YNFKEQ. Trimming removed 0 bases at V and 6 bases at J, with 18 bases between. The CDR3 loop is CASSQDQGVGRVEQYF. The CDR3 DNA reads TGTGCCAGCAGCCAAGATCAAGGGGTGGGTCGTGTCGAGCAGTACTTC.

V is TRBV5-4 and J is TRBJ2-5, with TRBD1 matching 8 bases. This CDR3 is 15 amino acids long. J was trimmed by 4 bases and V by 2 bases; bases with no gene match: 7. Germline V gene sequence: CDR1 SGHNT, CDR2 YYREEE (reference sequence). This CDR3 reads CASSFGQGGRETQYF. CDR3 coding DNA: TGTGCCAGCAGCTTTGGACAGGGTGGCCGAGAGACCCAGTACTTC.

The chain combines TRBV28 with TRBJ2-3, with no clear D. Per germline, CDR1 MDHEN and CDR2 SYDVKM. The CDR3 spans 15 residues. V lost 3 bases and J lost 3, with 13 bases in between. CDR3 loop: CASSFGQLQTDTQYF. DNA of the CDR3: TGTGCCAGCAGTTTTGGGCAGCTGCAGACAGATACGCAGTATTTT. The whole variable domain, filled in from reference TRBV28 and TRBJ2-3, reads DVKVTQSSRYLVKRTGEKVFLECVQDMDHENMFWYRQDPGLGLRLIYFSYDVKMKEKGDIPEGYSVSREKKERFSLILESASTNQTSMYLCASSFGQLQTDTQYFGPGTRLTVL.